These T cell receptor beta chains were read from a single sample in a study of human T cells and chemical hapten exposure. TCRdb re-called the RACE reads through MiXCR, storing one row per CDR3 protein. The sample carries about 120,000 distinct CDR3 sequences, approximately 15% recorded once. Sequenced material: whole blood, taken in connection with sensitization to the hapten diphenylcyclopropenone (DPC). Source of these receptors: a woman aged 18-30 years with alopecia areata. Some clones in this sample may be carry-over from other donors' samples. Each CDR3 is given with its conserved first and last residue. A D gene is named only where the DNA matches it firmly. Rows give clone size only sometimes, using once, few, many, or a class for an expanded clone.

j_gene | abundance | d_gene | v_gene | CDR3nt | CDR3aa
TRBJ1-1 | many | . | TRBV6-2/TRBV6-3 | TGTGCCAGCAATGACCCAACTACGGGGGGAACTGAAGCTTTCTTT | CASNDPTTGGTEAFF
TRBJ2-5 | . | TRBD2 | TRBV18 | TGTGCCAGCTCACCCGGACTAGCGGGAGAAGAGACCCAGTACTTC | CASSPGLAGEETQYF
TRBJ2-3 | few | . | TRBV9 | TGTGCCAGCAGCGCCCGACTAGAGGGCACAGATACGCAGTATTTT | CASSARLEGTDTQYF
TRBJ2-3 | . | . | TRBV6-2/TRBV6-3 | TGTGCCAGCAGTTACCCCGAAGACAGTTTAGACCCCACAGATACGCAGTATTTT | CASSYPEDSLDPTDTQYF
TRBJ2-3 | . | TRBD2 | TRBV3-1 | TGTGCCAGCAGCCAAGAAGTAGCGGGGACAGATACGCAGTATTTT | CASSQEVAGTDTQYF
TRBJ1-2 | many | . | TRBV7-9 | TGTGCCAGCAGCTTAGCGGAGGGAGGAGGCGGCTACACCTTC | CASSLAEGGGGYTF
TRBJ2-6 | many | . | TRBV28 | TGTGCCAGCAGTTTTACACAGTTCTCTGGGGCCAACGTCCTGACTTTC | CASSFTQFSGANVLTF
TRBJ1-6 | . | TRBD1 | TRBV5-3 | TGTGCCAGAAGTTTACAGACAGGGGTCTCCTATAATTCACCCCTCCACTTT | CARSLQTGVSYNSPLHF
TRBJ2-7 | many | TRBD1 | TRBV20-1 | TGCAGTGCTAGACCACCTGGACAGGGAAACATCTACGAGCAGTACTTC | CSARPPGQGNIYEQYF
TRBJ2-7 | few | . | TRBV11-2 | TGTGCCAGCAGCGCCGGACCTGCCTACGAGCAGTACTTC | CASSAGPAYEQYF
TRBJ2-3 | . | . | TRBV11-2 | TGTGCCAGTGGAGACTCGATTTGGAGCACAGATACGCAGTATTTT | CASGDSIWSTDTQYF
TRBJ2-1 | few | TRBD2 | TRBV29-1 | TGCAGCGTTGCTGGCGGGAGCCTCTACAATGAGCAGTTCTTC | CSVAGGSLYNEQFF
TRBJ1-5 | . | TRBD1 | TRBV7-9 | TGTGCCACACAGGGGATGGGCAATCAGCCCCAGCATTTT | CATQGMGNQPQHF
TRBJ1-1 | . | TRBD1 | TRBV15 | TGTGCCACCAGCAGGGACAGGGGGCCGGGCACTGAAGCTTTCTTT | CATSRDRGPGTEAFF
TRBJ1-1 | few | . | TRBV2 | TGTGCCAGCGGGAGGGGAAGAGGAAACACTGAAGCTTTCTTT | CASGRGRGNTEAFF
TRBJ2-7 | few | . | TRBV2 | TGTGCCAGCAGTGAACGGGGTATCGCAGGGGTGCGCAACGAGCAGTACTTC | CASSERGIAGVRNEQYF
TRBJ2-2 | . | . | TRBV20-1 | TGCAGTGCTCGTGGGCCCTCCGGGGAGCTGTTTTTT | CSARGPSGELFF
TRBJ1-5 | . | TRBD1 | TRBV6-2/TRBV6-3 | TGTGCCAGCAGTTACGCCAGGGGGCCCGTTCAGCCCCAGCATTTT | CASSYARGPVQPQHF
TRBJ2-7 | . | TRBD1 | TRBV20-1 | TGCAGTGCTTTTCCATGGGACAGAAGCTCCTACGAGCAGTACTTC | CSAFPWDRSSYEQYF
TRBJ2-1 | . | TRBD2 | TRBV12-3/TRBV12-4 | TGTGCCAGCAGCCTCTGGGTAGCTGGGGAGGGGCAGTTCTTC | CASSLWVAGEGQFF
TRBJ2-5 | . | . | TRBV7-6 | TGTGCCAGCAGCCCCACTAGCTGGATGGAGGCCCAGTACTTC | CASSPTSWMEAQYF
TRBJ2-3 | . | . | TRBV7-2 | TGTGCCAGCAGCTCTCCTCGGACAACGGGGACTCGCACAGATACGCAGTATTTT | CASSSPRTTGTRTDTQYF
TRBJ2-6 | many | . | TRBV5-1 | TGCGCCAGCAGCTTGACACTGTCTGGGGCCAACGTCCTGACTTTC | CASSLTLSGANVLTF
TRBJ2-3 | . | . | TRBV10-3 | TGTGCCATATCTTCGGGCCTCCTCTCGGATACGCAGTATTTT | CAISSGLLSDTQYF
TRBJ1-1 | many | . | TRBV3-1 | TGTGCCAGCAGCTTTGGAGGGAGTGGAGCTTTCTTT | CASSFGGSGAFF
TRBJ1-6 | many | . | TRBV7-9 | TGTGCCAGCAGCCAAGAACAGTATAATTCACCCCTCCACTTT | CASSQEQYNSPLHF
TRBJ1-4 | many | . | TRBV7-6 | TGTGCCAGCAGCCCCAGGGGCGCAACTAATGAAAAACTGTTTTTT | CASSPRGATNEKLFF
TRBJ2-1 | . | . | TRBV28 | TGTGCCAGCAGTACCTTAATTGGGGGGCAGTTCTTC | CASSTLIGGQFF
TRBJ1-5 | . | . | TRBV11-3 | TGTGCCCCGGGGGCGTCGCGGGGGCAGCCCCAGCATTTT | CAPGASRGQPQHF
TRBJ2-7 | many | TRBD1 | TRBV4-3 | TGCGCCAGCAGCCAAGATGGGCGGGACAGGTCCTACGAGCAGTACTTC | CASSQDGRDRSYEQYF
TRBJ2-1 | . | TRBD1 | TRBV6-6 | TGTGCCAGCAGTTACCCGACAGGGGTCTACAATGAGCAGTTCTTC | CASSYPTGVYNEQFF
TRBJ1-1 | . | . | TRBV30 | TGTGCCTGGAGCCCCCCGCAACCTAGGGAGGACACTGAAGCTTTCTTT | CAWSPPQPREDTEAFF
TRBJ2-3 | . | TRBD2 | TRBV2 | TGTGCCAGCAGTGAACAATGGACTAGAGACACAGATACGCAGTATTTT | CASSEQWTRDTDTQYF
TRBJ2-3 | few | . | TRBV12-3/TRBV12-4 | TGTGCCAGCAGTTCTATGGGGGTACCCACGGCGGGAGATACGCAGTATTTT | CASSSMGVPTAGDTQYF
TRBJ2-3 | few | . | TRBV11-2 | TGTGCCAGCAGCTATTTAGGCGGGCAGCGGGCAGATACGCAGTATTTT | CASSYLGGQRADTQYF
TRBJ2-2 | . | TRBD2 | TRBV10-1 | TGCGCCAGCAGTGAAACCCCCTCACTAGCGGGGGGGACCGGGGAGCTGTTTTTT | CASSETPSLAGGTGELFF
TRBJ2-6 | few | . | TRBV3-1 | TGTGCCAGCAGCCCAGCGGTTCCCTCTGGGGCCAACGTCCTGACTTTC | CASSPAVPSGANVLTF